The rows below give T cell receptor beta chains drawn from one sample of a study of human T cells and chemical hapten exposure. TCRdb used MiXCR to reprocess the RACE reads, holding one entry per CDR3 protein. This repertoire shows about 380,000 distinct CDR3 sequences, more than 4.5% found once; its top ten account for roughly 2.4%. Sequenced here: whole blood, sampled in connection with sensitization to the hapten diphenylcyclopropenone (DPC). The receptor source for this set is a woman between 50 and 59 years old with alopecia areata. Some clones in this sample may be carry-over from other donors' samples. Both conserved end residues are part of each CDR3.

>TRBJ1-6|TRBV27
CASSSATGIHNSPLHF
>TRBJ1-2|TRBV12-3/TRBV12-4
CASSFRTGGDGYTF
>TRBJ1-1|TRBV20-1
CSARERQGAEAFF
>TRBJ1-6|TRBV27
CASSLYGVGTNNSPLHF
>TRBJ1-2|TRBV12-3/TRBV12-4
CASSLPGNYGYTF
>TRBJ1-3|TRBV10-3
CAISELNTAGNTIYF
>TRBJ2-3|TRBV10-3
CAISEDPGVADTQYF
>TRBJ2-1|TRBV29-1
CSVVYNEQFF
>TRBJ2-3|TRBV10-3
CAISEGGSSDTQYF
>TRBJ1-2|TRBV11-3
CASSFSRSDKITF
>TRBJ1-4|TRBV20-1
CSARSPGANEKLFF
>TRBJ1-1|TRBV7-9
CASSLGDSVNTEAFF
>TRBJ2-7|TRBV20-1
CSATSIEIIYEQYF
>TRBJ2-1|TRBV3-1
CASGTPNNEQFF
>TRBJ2-3|TRBV20-1
CSARAGGGGGTDTQYF
>TRBJ2-7|TRBV6-1
CASSEGTNRGEQYF
>TRBJ2-3|TRBV6-6
CASSSPSRDTQYF
>TRBJ1-1|TRBV3-1
CASSQRDEAFF